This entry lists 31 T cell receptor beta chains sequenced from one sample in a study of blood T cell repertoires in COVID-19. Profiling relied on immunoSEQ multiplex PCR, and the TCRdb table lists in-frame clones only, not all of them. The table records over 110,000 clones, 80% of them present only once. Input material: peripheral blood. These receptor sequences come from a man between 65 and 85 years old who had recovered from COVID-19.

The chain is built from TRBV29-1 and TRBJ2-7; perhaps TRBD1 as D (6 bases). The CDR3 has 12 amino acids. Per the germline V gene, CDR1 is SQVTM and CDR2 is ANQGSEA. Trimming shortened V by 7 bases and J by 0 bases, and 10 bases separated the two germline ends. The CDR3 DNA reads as TGCAGCGCTTGGACAGCCTCCTACGAGCAGTACTTC. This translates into CSAWTASYEQYF.

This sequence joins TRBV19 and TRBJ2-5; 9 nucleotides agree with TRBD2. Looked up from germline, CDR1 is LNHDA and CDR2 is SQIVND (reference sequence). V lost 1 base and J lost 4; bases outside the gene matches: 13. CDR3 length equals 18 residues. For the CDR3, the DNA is TGTGCCAGTAGTATAGGAGCGGTGGCGGGAGGGCCAGGAGAGACCCAGTACTTC. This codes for CASSIGAVAGGPGETQYF.

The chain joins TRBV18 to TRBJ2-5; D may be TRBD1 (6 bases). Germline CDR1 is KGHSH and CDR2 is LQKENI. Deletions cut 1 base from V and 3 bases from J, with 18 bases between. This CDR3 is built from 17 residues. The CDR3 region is CASSPRSGEPGEETQYF. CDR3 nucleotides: TGTGCCAGCTCACCACGATCAGGGGAACCTGGGGAAGAGACCCAGTACTTC.

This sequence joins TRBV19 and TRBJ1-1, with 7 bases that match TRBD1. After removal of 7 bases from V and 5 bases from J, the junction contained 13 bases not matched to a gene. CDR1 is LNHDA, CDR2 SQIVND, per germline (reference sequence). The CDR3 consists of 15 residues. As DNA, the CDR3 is TGTGCCAGTATCCCCGGACAGGCCCGGGGGACTGAAGCTTTCTTT. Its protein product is CASIPGQARGTEAFF.

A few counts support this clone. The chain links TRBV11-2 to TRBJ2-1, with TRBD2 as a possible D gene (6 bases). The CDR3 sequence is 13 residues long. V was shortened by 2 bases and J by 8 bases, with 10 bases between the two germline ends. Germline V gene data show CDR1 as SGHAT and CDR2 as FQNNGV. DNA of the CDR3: TGTGCCAGCAGCTTAATCAGGGAGGATGAGCAGTTCTTC. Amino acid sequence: CASSLIREDEQFF.

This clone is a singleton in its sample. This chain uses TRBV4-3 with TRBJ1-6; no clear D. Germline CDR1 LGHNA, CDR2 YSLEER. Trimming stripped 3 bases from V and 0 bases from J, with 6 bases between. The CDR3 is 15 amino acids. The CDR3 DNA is TGCGCCAGCAGCCAGCGGTACTCCTATAATTCACCCCTCCACTTT. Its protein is CASSQRYSYNSPLHF.

Here the CDR3 DNA reads TGTGCCAGCAGCCAAGACGACAGGGTCGGAGATACGCAGTATTTT. As protein: CASSQDDRVGDTQYF. The rearrangement links TRBV14 to TRBJ2-3, with TRBD1 matching 7 bases. V lost 0 bases and J lost 5; bases outside the gene matches: 5. Germline-derived CDR1 and CDR2 are SGHDN and FVKESK. The CDR3 has 15 amino acids. The full variable domain, with the rest looked up from reference TRBV14 and TRBJ2-3, is EAGVTQFPSHSVIEKGQTVTLRCDPISGHDNLYWYRRVMGKEIKFLLHFVKESKQDESGMPNNRFLAERTGGTYSTLKVQPAELEDSGVYFCASSQDDRVGDTQYFGPGTRLTVL.

The CDR3 protein is CASSSLYAGQGGYEQYF. The CDR3 DNA is TGTGCCAGCAGCTCATTATATGCGGGACAGGGTGGATACGAGCAGTACTTC. This rearrangement joins TRBV5-4 to TRBJ2-7, with 9 bases that match TRBD1. The CDR3 sequence is 17 residues long. V was clipped by 3 bases and J by 4 bases; unmatched bases: 14. Germline-derived CDR1 and CDR2 are SGHNT and YYREEE (reference sequence).

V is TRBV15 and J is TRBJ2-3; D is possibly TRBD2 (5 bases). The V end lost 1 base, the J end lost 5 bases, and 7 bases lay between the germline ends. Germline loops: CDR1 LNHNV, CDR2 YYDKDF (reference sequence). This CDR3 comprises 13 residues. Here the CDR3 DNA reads TGTGCCACCAGCAGAGGCGGACTAGATACGCAGTATTTT. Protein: CATSRGGLDTQYF. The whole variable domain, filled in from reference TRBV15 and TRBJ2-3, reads DAMVIQNPRYQVTQFGKPVTLSCSQTLNHNVMYWYQQKSSQAPKLLFHYYDKDFNNEADTPDNFQSRRPNTSFCFLDIRSPGLGDTAMYLCATSRGGLDTQYFGPGTRLTVL.

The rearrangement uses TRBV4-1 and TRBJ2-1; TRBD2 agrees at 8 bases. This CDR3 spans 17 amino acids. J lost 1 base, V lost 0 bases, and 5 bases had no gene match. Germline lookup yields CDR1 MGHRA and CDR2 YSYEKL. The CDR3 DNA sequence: TGCGCCAGCAGCCAAGAAGGCGGGAGGCGGTCCTACAATGAGCAGTTCTTC. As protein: CASSQEGGRRSYNEQFF.

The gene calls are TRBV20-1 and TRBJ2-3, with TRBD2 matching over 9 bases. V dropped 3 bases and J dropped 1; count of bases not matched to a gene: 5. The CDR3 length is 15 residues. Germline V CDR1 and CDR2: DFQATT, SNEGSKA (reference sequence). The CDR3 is CSASLLAGRTDTQYF. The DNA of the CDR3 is TGCAGTGCTAGTCTCCTAGCGGGGCGCACAGATACGCAGTATTTT.

The CDR3 region is CASSGRTGYNSPLHF. The CDR3 nucleotides are TGTGCCAGCAGTGGACGGACAGGTTATAATTCACCCCTCCACTTT. The chain links TRBV27 to TRBJ1-6, with 7 positions matching TRBD1. The CDR3 extends over 15 amino acids. Unmatched junction bases numbered 5, after V lost 5 bases and J lost 4 bases. CDR1 is MNHEY and CDR2 is SMNVEV in the germline V gene (reference sequence).

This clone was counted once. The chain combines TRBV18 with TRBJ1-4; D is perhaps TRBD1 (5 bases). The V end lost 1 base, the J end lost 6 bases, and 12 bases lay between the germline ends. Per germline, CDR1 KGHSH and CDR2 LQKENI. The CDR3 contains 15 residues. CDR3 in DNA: TGTGCCAGCTCACCACGCAGGGTCTATGATGAAAAACTGTTTTTT. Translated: CASSPRRVYDEKLFF.

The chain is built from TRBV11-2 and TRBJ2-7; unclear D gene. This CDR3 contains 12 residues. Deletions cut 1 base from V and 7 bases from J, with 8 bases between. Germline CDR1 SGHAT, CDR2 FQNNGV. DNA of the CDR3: TGTGCCAGCAGCTTAGCTGGCAGTGAGCAGTACTTC. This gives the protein CASSLAGSEQYF.

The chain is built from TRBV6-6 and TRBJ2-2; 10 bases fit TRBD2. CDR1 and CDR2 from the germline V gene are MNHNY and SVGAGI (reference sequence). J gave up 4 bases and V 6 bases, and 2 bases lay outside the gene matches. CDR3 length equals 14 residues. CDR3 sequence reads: CASSLAGATGELFF. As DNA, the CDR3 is TGTGCCAGCAGCCTAGCGGGAGCCACCGGGGAGCTGTTTTTT.

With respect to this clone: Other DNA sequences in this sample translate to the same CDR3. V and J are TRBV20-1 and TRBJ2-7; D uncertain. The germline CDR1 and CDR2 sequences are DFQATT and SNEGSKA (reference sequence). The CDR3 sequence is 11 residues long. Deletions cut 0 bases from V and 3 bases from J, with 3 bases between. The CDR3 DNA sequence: TGCAGTGCTAGAGACAGCTACGAGCAGTACTTC. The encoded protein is CSARDSYEQYF.

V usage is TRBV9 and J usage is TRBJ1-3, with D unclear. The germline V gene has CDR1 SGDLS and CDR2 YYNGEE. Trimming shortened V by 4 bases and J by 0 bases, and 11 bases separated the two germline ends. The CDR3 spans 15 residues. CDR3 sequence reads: CASSNSGNSGNTIYF. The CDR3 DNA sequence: TGTGCCAGCAGCAACAGTGGTAACTCTGGAAACACCATATATTTT.

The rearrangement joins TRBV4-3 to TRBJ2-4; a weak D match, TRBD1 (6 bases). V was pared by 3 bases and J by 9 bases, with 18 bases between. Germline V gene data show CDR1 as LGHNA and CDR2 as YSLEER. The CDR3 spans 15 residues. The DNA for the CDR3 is TGCGCCAGCAGCCAGGACCCGGGACATGTAATCATTCAGTACTTC. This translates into CASSQDPGHVIIQYF.

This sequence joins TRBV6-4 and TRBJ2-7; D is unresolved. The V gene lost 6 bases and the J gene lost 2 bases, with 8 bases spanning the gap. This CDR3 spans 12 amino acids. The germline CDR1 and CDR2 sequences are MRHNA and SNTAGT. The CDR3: CASSAEPYEQYF. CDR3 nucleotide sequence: TGTGCCAGCAGCGCGGAGCCCTACGAGCAGTACTTC.

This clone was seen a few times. The CDR3, as DNA: TGTGCCTGGAGGTACAAGCCGGGACAGAGGAAGTACATTCAGTACTTC. This gives the protein CAWRYKPGQRKYIQYF. V is TRBV30 and J is TRBJ2-4, with TRBD1 matching over 7 bases. Per the germline V gene, CDR1 is GTSNPN and CDR2 is SVGIG (reference sequence). CDR3 length: 16 amino acids. V gave up 3 bases and J gave up 8 bases; unmatched junction bases: 16. Full variable domain (outside the CDR3, taken from reference TRBV30 and TRBJ2-4): SQTIHQWPATLVQPVGSPLSLECTVEGTSNPNLYWYRQAAGRGLQLLFYSVGIGQISSEVPQNLSASRPQDRQFILSSKKLLLSDSGFYLCAWRYKPGQRKYIQYFGAGTRLSVL.

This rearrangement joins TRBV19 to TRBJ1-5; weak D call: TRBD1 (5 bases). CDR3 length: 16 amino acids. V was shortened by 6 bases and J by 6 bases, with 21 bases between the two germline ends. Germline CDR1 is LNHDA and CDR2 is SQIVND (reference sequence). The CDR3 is CASSPIGGRRGQPQHF. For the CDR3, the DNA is TGTGCCAGTAGCCCGATCGGGGGTAGACGTGGTCAGCCCCAGCATTTT.

The CDR3 is CASSGWTGGAYEQYF. DNA of the CDR3: TGCGCCAGCAGTGGGTGGACAGGGGGCGCCTACGAGCAGTACTTC. J is TRBJ2-7 and V is TRBV5-1; 11 bases agree with TRBD1. The CDR3 totals 15 residues. V dropped 5 bases and J dropped 2; count of bases not matched to a gene: 6. Germline values: CDR1 SGHRS, CDR2 YFSETQ.

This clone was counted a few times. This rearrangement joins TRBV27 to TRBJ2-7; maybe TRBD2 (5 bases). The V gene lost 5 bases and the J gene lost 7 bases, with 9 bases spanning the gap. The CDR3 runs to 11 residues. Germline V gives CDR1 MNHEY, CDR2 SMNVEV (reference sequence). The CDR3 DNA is TGTGCCAGCAGTGAGGGTTTGGAGCAGTACTTC. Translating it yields CASSEGLEQYF.

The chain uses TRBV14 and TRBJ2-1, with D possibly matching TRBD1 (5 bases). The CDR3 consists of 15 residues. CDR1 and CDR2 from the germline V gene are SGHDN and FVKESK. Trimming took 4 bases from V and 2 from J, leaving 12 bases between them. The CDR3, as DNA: TGTGCCAGCAGCCCCCCTGGGGCAGCCTACAATGAGCAGTTCTTC. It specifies CASSPPGAAYNEQFF.

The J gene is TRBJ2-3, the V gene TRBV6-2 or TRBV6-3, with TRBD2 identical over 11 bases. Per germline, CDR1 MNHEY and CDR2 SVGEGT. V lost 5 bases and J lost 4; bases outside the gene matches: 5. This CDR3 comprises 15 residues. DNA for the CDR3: TGTGCCAGCAGTGGTAGCGGGAGGGGCGCAGATACGCAGTATTTT. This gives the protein CASSGSGRGADTQYF.

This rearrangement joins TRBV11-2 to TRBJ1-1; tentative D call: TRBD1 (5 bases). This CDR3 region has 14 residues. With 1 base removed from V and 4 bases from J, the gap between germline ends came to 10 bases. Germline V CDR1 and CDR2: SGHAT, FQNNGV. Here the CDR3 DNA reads TGTGCCAGCAGCTTAGGGGGCAAGGGCACTGAAGCTTTCTTT. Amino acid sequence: CASSLGGKGTEAFF.

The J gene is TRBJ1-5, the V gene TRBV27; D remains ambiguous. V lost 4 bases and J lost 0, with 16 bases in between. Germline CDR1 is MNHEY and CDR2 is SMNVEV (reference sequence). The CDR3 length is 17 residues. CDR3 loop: CASSSGTVLYSNQPQHF. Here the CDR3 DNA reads TGTGCCAGCAGTTCCGGCACAGTCCTCTATAGCAATCAGCCCCAGCATTTT.

This chain's CDR3 is CASSFASYYGYTF. In DNA, the CDR3 is TGTGCCAGCAGTTTTGCCAGTTACTATGGCTACACCTTC. This chain uses TRBV12-3 or TRBV12-4 with TRBJ1-2; unclear D gene. The CDR3 has 13 amino acids. V lost 3 bases to trimming and J lost 3 bases, with 8 bases between them.

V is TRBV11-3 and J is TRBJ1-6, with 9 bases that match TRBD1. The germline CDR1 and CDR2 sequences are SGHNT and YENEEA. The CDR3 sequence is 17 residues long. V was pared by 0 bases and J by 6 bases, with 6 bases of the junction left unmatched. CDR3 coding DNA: TGTGCCAGCAGCTTAGAAGGGACAGGGCTACCTAATTCACCCCTCCACTTT. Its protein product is CASSLEGTGLPNSPLHF.

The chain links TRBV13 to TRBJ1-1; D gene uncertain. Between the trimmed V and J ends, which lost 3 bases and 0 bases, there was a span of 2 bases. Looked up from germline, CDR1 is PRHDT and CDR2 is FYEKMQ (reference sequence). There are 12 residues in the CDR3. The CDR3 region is CASSFLNTEAFF. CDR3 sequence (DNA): TGTGCCAGCAGCTTCTTGAACACTGAAGCTTTCTTT.

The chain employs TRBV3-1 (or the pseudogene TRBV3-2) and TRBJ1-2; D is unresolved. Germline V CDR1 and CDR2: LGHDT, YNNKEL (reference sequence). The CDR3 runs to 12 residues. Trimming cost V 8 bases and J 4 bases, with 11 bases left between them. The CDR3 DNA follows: TGTGCCAGCGCCGCGGAAGGCTATGGCTACACCTTC. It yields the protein CASAAEGYGYTF.